Listed here are 30 T cell receptor beta chains from one sample, sequenced in a study of T cells after yellow fever vaccination. TCRdb independently ran MiXCR on the 5' RACE reads; one entry per CDR3 protein. The sample includes about 360,000 distinct CDR3 sequences, 6.2% of them seen just once. The sequencing here drew on PBMCs, taken 5 days after the yellow fever booster vaccination. The origin of the receptors is a man aged 25-45 years who received the YFV17D yellow fever vaccine.

This clonotype was recorded many times. V gene TRBV5-4 combines with J gene TRBJ2-3; 9 bases line up with TRBD2. The CDR3 runs 16 residues. From germline, CDR1 is SGHNT and CDR2 YYREEE (reference sequence). V dropped 4 bases and J dropped 6; count of bases not matched to a gene: 12. The CDR3 spells CASSPPRLAVTDTQYF. CDR3 in DNA: TGTGCCAGCAGCCCTCCCCGACTAGCGGTCACTGATACGCAGTATTTT.

The chain employs TRBV20-1 and TRBJ2-1, with TRBD2 as a possible D gene (6 bases). The ends were cut back, 1 base at V and 0 bases at J, with 22 bases in the middle. There are 19 residues in the CDR3. Germline V lookup: CDR1 DFQATT, CDR2 SNEGSKA (reference sequence). DNA of the CDR3: TGCAGTGCTAGAGCCCTACGGGAGAGTCCATCGAGCTCCTACAATGAGCAGTTCTTC. As protein: CSARALRESPSSSYNEQFF.

This clonotype was detected ten times or more. This chain uses TRBV5-5 with TRBJ2-2; D is unresolved. This CDR3 region has 15 residues. Germline lookup yields CDR1 SGHKS and CDR2 YYEKEE (reference sequence). Deletions cut 3 bases from V and 6 bases from J, with 15 bases between. CDR3 sequence reads: CASSSHPLIPGELFF. CDR3 nucleotide sequence: TGTGCCAGCAGCTCGCATCCTCTTATCCCCGGGGAGCTGTTTTTT.

As to this clonotype: Relative to the germline gene, one junction end is altered; a read error may explain this. The V and J genes are TRBV20-1 and TRBJ2-2, with a weak D call TRBD2 (5 bases). This CDR3 is 16 amino acids long. Germline lookup yields CDR1 DFQATT and CDR2 SNEGSKA (reference sequence). DNA of the CDR3: TGCTGTGCTAGTGTGACCGGGAAGAGCCTCCCCGGGGAGCTGTTTTTT. Protein: CCASVTGKSLPGELFF.

The chain is built from TRBV10-3 and TRBJ1-1, with TRBD1 identical over 8 bases. Trimming took 5 bases from V and 5 from J; bases not matched to a gene: 7. This CDR3 spans 14 amino acids. The germline CDR1 and CDR2 sequences are ENHRY and SYGVKD. CDR3 in amino acids: CAISSDRGSTEAFF. CDR3 nucleotides: TGTGCCATCAGTTCTGACAGGGGTTCTACTGAAGCTTTCTTT.

The gene calls are TRBV19 and TRBJ2-7, with 7 positions matching TRBD2. Germline values: CDR1 LNHDA, CDR2 SQIVND (reference sequence). J was trimmed by 6 bases and V by 5 bases; bases with no gene match: 7. The length of the CDR3 is 13 residues. This CDR3 is CASSPAGVGEQYF. Written as DNA, the CDR3 is TGTGCCAGTAGTCCGGCGGGAGTGGGCGAGCAGTACTTC.

This clonotype was recorded at least ten times. The V gene is TRBV7-2, the J gene TRBJ2-2, with 11 bases fitting TRBD2. V lost 0 bases and J lost 9; bases outside the gene matches: 6. The CDR3 contains 16 residues. CDR1 SGHTA and CDR2 FQGNSA come from the germline V gene. DNA of the CDR3: TGTGCCAGCAGCTTAGCCACTAGCGGGAGCCGGCGGGAGCTGTTTTTT. This translates into CASSLATSGSRRELFF.

This chain uses TRBV14 with TRBJ2-1; a possible D gene is TRBD1 (7 bases). V was pared by 4 bases and J by 4 bases, with 20 bases between. Germline-derived CDR1 and CDR2 are SGHDN and FVKESK. The CDR3 is 17 amino acids. The CDR3 spells CASSLGWRGPLYNEQFF. As DNA, the CDR3 is TGTGCCAGCAGCCTAGGATGGAGGGGGCCCCTATACAATGAGCAGTTCTTC.

This clonotype has more than one count but fewer than ten. The gene calls are TRBV18 and TRBJ2-3; 11 bases are a match to TRBD2. Germline loops: CDR1 KGHSH, CDR2 LQKENI. J was trimmed by 4 bases and V by 3 bases; bases with no gene match: 15. There are 19 residues in the CDR3. CDR3 coding DNA: TGTGCCAGCTCACCCGTAGCGGGAGGGTCCATCGGAGGCTCAGATACGCAGTATTTT. Translating gives CASSPVAGGSIGGSDTQYF.

This chain links TRBV4-3 with TRBJ2-5, with 7 bases matching TRBD1. Germline V CDR1 and CDR2: LGHNA, YSLEER. The CDR3 has 15 residues. V dropped 4 bases and J dropped 2; count of bases not matched to a gene: 7. CDR3 protein: CASSRRGQTQETQYF. The CDR3 DNA reads as TGCGCCAGCAGCCGTCGGGGACAGACGCAAGAGACCCAGTACTTC.

This clonotype showed up just a few times. CDR3 DNA: TGTGCCAGCAGTGAATTATGGGGTGAGCAGTTCTTC. Amino acid sequence: CASSELWGEQFF. The J gene is TRBJ2-1, the V gene TRBV25-1; D unclear. CDR1 and CDR2 from the germline V gene are MGHDK and SYGVNS. V was trimmed by 1 base and J by 9 bases, leaving 7 bases between them. The CDR3 is made up of 12 amino acids. Looking up the rest from reference TRBV25-1 and TRBJ2-1 gives the full variable domain: EADIYQTPRYLVIGTGKKITLECSQTMGHDKMYWYQQDPGMELHLIHYSYGVNSTEKGDLSSESTVSRIRTEHFPLTLESARPSHTSQYLCASSELWGEQFFGPGTRLTVL.

This clonotype was observed a few times. This rearrangement joins TRBV28 to TRBJ1-1, with 7 nucleotides matching TRBD1. J lost 8 bases, V lost 6 bases, and 12 bases had no gene match. The CDR3 extends over 14 amino acids. Germline V gene sequence: CDR1 MDHEN, CDR2 SYDVKM. CDR3 nucleotides: TGTGCCAGCAGACATCCATGGGACAGCTTAGAAGCTTTCTTT. It is translated as CASRHPWDSLEAFF.

This rearrangement joins TRBV20-1 to TRBJ2-1, with 14 bases that match TRBD2. The CDR3 loop spans 15 amino acids. CDR1 is DFQATT and CDR2 is SNEGSKA in the germline V gene (reference sequence). Unmatched junction bases numbered 7, after V lost 5 bases and J lost 7 bases. The CDR3 DNA reads TGCAGTGCTTACAAGACTAGCGGGAGGGGGAATGAGCAGTTCTTC. Amino acids: CSAYKTSGRGNEQFF.

In DNA, the CDR3 is TGCGCCAGCAGCTCCTATCTTTACAATGAGCAGTTCTTC. Its translation is CASSSYLYNEQFF. This sequence joins TRBV5-1 and TRBJ2-1; D remains unclear. The CDR3 sequence is 13 residues long. Germline V CDR1 and CDR2: SGHRS, YFSETQ. V lost 3 bases to trimming and J lost 4 bases, with 8 bases between them.

This clonotype was seen a few times. The genes are TRBV20-1 and TRBJ2-1; a possible D gene is TRBD2 (6 bases). V was pared by 3 bases and J by 1 base, with 16 bases between. The CDR3 loop spans 16 amino acids. Looked up from germline, CDR1 is DFQATT and CDR2 is SNEGSKA (reference sequence). The CDR3 loop reads CSARGLPPFSYNEQFF. The CDR3 region has the DNA TGCAGTGCTAGGGGACTTCCCCCTTTTTCCTACAATGAGCAGTTCTTC.

This chain connects TRBV4-3 to TRBJ2-1; 8 bases match TRBD1. The CDR3 spans 14 residues. Germline trimming cut 2 bases from V and 8 bases from J; bases unmatched to any gene: 5. Germline-derived CDR1 and CDR2 are LGHNA and YSLEER. The CDR3 is CASSQWTGFDEQFF. The CDR3 DNA follows: TGCGCCAGCAGCCAATGGACAGGGTTCGATGAGCAGTTCTTC.

This clonotype was observed at least ten times. The DNA of the CDR3 is TGTGCCAGCAGAACAGGGGCCGGGGAGCTGTTTTTT. Translated: CASRTGAGELFF. The genes are TRBV28 and TRBJ2-2, with 7 bases matching TRBD1. In germline, CDR1 is MDHEN, CDR2 SYDVKM. The V gene end was trimmed by 6 bases and the J gene end by 6 bases; junction bases not matched to a gene: 1. The CDR3 sequence is 12 residues long.

J is TRBJ2-1 and V is TRBV7-9; D remains unclear. Trimming shortened V by 1 base and J by 10 bases, and 8 bases separated the two germline ends. The length of the CDR3 is 12 residues. In germline, CDR1 is SEHNR, CDR2 FQNEAQ (reference sequence). CDR3 loop: CASSLGVLEQFF. In DNA form, the CDR3 reads TGTGCCAGCAGCTTAGGTGTTCTGGAGCAGTTCTTC.

This clonotype was seen repeatedly, ten times or more. The rearrangement uses TRBV4-2 and TRBJ2-2; 7 bases fit TRBD1. With 5 bases clipped from V and 3 bases from J, the junction kept 9 bases outside the gene matches. The CDR3 consists of 16 residues. Per the germline V gene, CDR1 is LGHNA and CDR2 is YNFKEQ. The CDR3 spells CASSTDRDRYTGELFF. CDR3 DNA sequence: TGTGCCAGCAGCACCGACAGGGATAGGTACACCGGGGAGCTGTTTTTT.

This rearrangement joins TRBV9 to TRBJ2-3; D possibly corresponds to TRBD2 (7 bases). This CDR3 has 16 residues. Germline CDR1 is SGDLS and CDR2 is YYNGEE. Trimming left V 0 bases short and J 2 bases short, with 13 bases between. Here the CDR3 DNA reads TGTGCCAGCAGCGTAGAGGGCGGGGGCCCCACAGATACGCAGTATTTT. Protein: CASSVEGGGPTDTQYF.

This clonotype turned up a few times. The rearrangement links TRBV5-6 to TRBJ2-1, with 7 bases that match TRBD1. CDR1 and CDR2 from the germline V gene are SGHDT and YYEEEE. Trimming took 4 bases from V and 8 from J; bases not matched to a gene: 9. This CDR3 contains 14 residues. This CDR3 reads CASSALTGRDEQFF. CDR3 nucleotide sequence: TGTGCCAGCAGCGCACTGACAGGGCGGGATGAGCAGTTCTTC.

This clonotype showed up just a few times. The chain has TRBV7-3 and TRBJ1-1, with D tentatively TRBD1 (6 bases). Germline CDR1 SGHTA, CDR2 FQGTGA. The V end lost 5 bases, the J end lost 3 bases, and 16 bases lay between the germline ends. The CDR3 runs 15 residues. CDR3 region: CASSPRGGPYTEAFF. The DNA of the CDR3 is TGTGCCAGCAGCCCTAGGGGGGGGCCGTACACTGAAGCTTTCTTT.

Ten or more counts support this clonotype. For the CDR3, the DNA is TGTGCCAGCAGGACTAGCGGAAACAATGAGCAGTTCTTC. It translates to CASRTSGNNEQFF. This rearrangement joins TRBV11-2 to TRBJ2-1, with TRBD2 matching 9 bases. After removal of 6 bases from V and 5 bases from J, the junction contained 2 bases not matched to a gene. Germline loops: CDR1 SGHAT, CDR2 FQNNGV. CDR3 length equals 13 residues.

The rearrangement links TRBV5-1 to TRBJ1-2, with D uncertain. Trimming cost V 3 bases and J 4 bases, with 10 bases left between them. The germline gives CDR1 SGHRS, CDR2 YFSETQ. This CDR3 region has 13 residues. CDR3 in amino acids: CASSSGGVYGYTF. The CDR3 region has the DNA TGCGCCAGCAGCTCCGGCGGAGTCTATGGCTACACCTTC.

In this sample, this clonotype turned up a few times. The gene calls are TRBV7-3 and TRBJ2-1; 7 bases fit TRBD1. V shed 2 bases and J 9 bases; nucleotides not matched to a gene: 7. Germline V gives CDR1 SGHTA, CDR2 FQGTGA. The CDR3 spans 14 residues. The CDR3 DNA is TGTGCCAGCAGCTTACTCACAGGGGACGTTGAGCAGTTCTTC. This sequence encodes CASSLLTGDVEQFF.

V and J are TRBV2 and TRBJ2-5, with 8 bases matching TRBD1. V trimming: 7 bases; J trimming: 1 base; junction bases outside the gene matches: 5. CDR1 SNHLY and CDR2 FYNNEI come from the germline V gene. This CDR3 has 14 residues. The CDR3 spells CASTGTGGQETQYF. The CDR3 nucleotides are TGTGCCAGCACTGGGACAGGTGGCCAAGAGACCCAGTACTTC.

This clonotype was seen many times. The J gene is TRBJ2-2, the V gene TRBV27, with D unresolved. Germline V gene lookup returns CDR1 MNHEY and CDR2 SMNVEV (reference sequence). V was shortened by 4 bases and J by 2 bases, with 11 bases between the two germline ends. The CDR3 consists of 15 residues. The CDR3 loop is CASSSTLLNTGELFF. CDR3 DNA: TGTGCCAGCAGTTCGACCCTATTAAACACCGGGGAGCTGTTTTTT.

In this sample, this clonotype turned up a few times. DNA of the CDR3: TGCAGTGCTAGTGTCCCCGGGAAACAAAACATTCAGTACTTC. It encodes CSASVPGKQNIQYF. This chain joins TRBV20-1 and TRBJ2-4; D perhaps matches TRBD2 (5 bases). CDR3 length equals 14 residues. Between the trimmed V and J ends, which lost 3 bases and 5 bases, there was a span of 14 bases. Per the germline V gene, CDR1 is DFQATT and CDR2 is SNEGSKA (reference sequence).

This clonotype was picked up many times. The chain carries TRBV29-1 and TRBJ2-2; D uncertain. The CDR3 loop spans 12 amino acids. V gave up 4 bases and J gave up 3 bases, with 6 bases separating them. CDR1 is SQVTM and CDR2 is ANQGSEA in the germline V gene. The CDR3 DNA follows: TGCAGCGTTGCAGGATACACCGGGGAGCTGTTTTTT. It codes for CSVAGYTGELFF.

The chain recombines TRBV7-2 with TRBJ2-3; the D gene is possibly TRBD2 (6 bases). In germline, CDR1 is SGHTA, CDR2 FQGNSA. Trimming shortened V by 3 bases and J by 0 bases, and 10 bases separated the two germline ends. The CDR3 is 15 amino acids. The CDR3 bases are TGTGCCAGCAGCTTCCAAGGGACTAGCACAGATACGCAGTATTTT. As protein: CASSFQGTSTDTQYF.